The 14 T cell receptor beta chains listed next were all sequenced from one sample in a study of early T cells in non-severe SARS-CoV-2 infection. TCRdb re-derived calls from the 5' RACE reads in MiXCR, one entry per CDR3 protein. The sample has some 27,000 distinct CDR3 sequences, about 5.3% seen once. Sequenced input: whole blood. These receptor sequences come from an adult who was a healthcare worker with PCR-confirmed SARS-CoV-2 infection or an uninfected control (not recorded which).

This clonotype was seen at least ten times. This sequence joins TRBV29-1 and TRBJ2-5; no reliable D call. The CDR3 has 11 amino acids. CDR1 and CDR2 from the germline V gene are SQVTM and ANQGSEA. The V and J ends lost 4 bases and 3 bases respectively, with 6 bases between them. The CDR3 sequence is CSVARKETQYF. The CDR3 coding sequence is TGCAGCGTTGCGCGGAAAGAGACCCAGTACTTC.

The chain recombines TRBV24-1 with TRBJ2-3, with 7 bases matching TRBD2. J was trimmed by 0 bases and V by 4 bases; bases with no gene match: 3. Germline CDR1 reads KGHDR; CDR2 reads SFDVKD. CDR3 length: 15 residues. CDR3 nucleotide sequence: TGTGCCACCAGTGACCAGCGGGAAAGCACAGATACGCAGTATTTT. Amino acids: CATSDQRESTDTQYF.

This clonotype appeared a few times. DNA of the CDR3: TGTGCCAGCAGCTTAACGTTCGGCACAGATACGCAGTATTTT. This gives the protein CASSLTFGTDTQYF. The chain uses TRBV7-3 and TRBJ2-3, with no clear D. The CDR3 sequence is 14 residues long. V dropped 0 bases and J dropped 1 base, with 5 bases sitting between them. Per germline, CDR1 SGHTA and CDR2 FQGTGA.

This clonotype showed up just a few times. The CDR3 coding sequence is TGTGCCAGCAGCACAACCCGCACAGATACGCAGTATTTT. It translates to CASSTTRTDTQYF. This sequence joins TRBV7-3 and TRBJ2-3; no clear D gene. Trimming stripped 5 bases from V and 1 base from J, with 7 bases between. Germline V lookup: CDR1 SGHTA, CDR2 FQGTGA. This CDR3 has 13 residues.

This clonotype was found many times. In DNA form, the CDR3 reads TGTGCCAGCAGCCAAGTGGGCTCCGGGACTACTGCCTACGAGCAGTACTTC. Translating it yields CASSQVGSGTTAYEQYF. V gene TRBV4-2 combines with J gene TRBJ2-7, with 7 bases identical to TRBD2. This CDR3 has 17 amino acids. The V gene's germline CDR1 is LGHNA and CDR2 YNFKEQ. V shed 1 base and J 2 bases; nucleotides not matched to a gene: 11.

This clonotype was detected ten times or more. The V call is TRBV29-1, the J call TRBJ2-3, with 8 positions matching TRBD2. The germline CDR1 and CDR2 sequences are SQVTM and ANQGSEA. V lost 7 bases, J lost 5 bases, and 11 bases stayed unmatched. This CDR3 has 14 amino acids. CDR3 loop: CSAAGGLAGDTQYF. The CDR3 coding sequence is TGCAGCGCGGCCGGTGGGCTAGCGGGAGATACGCAGTATTTT.

This clonotype occurred many times. The chain employs TRBV7-8 and TRBJ2-7; tentative D call: TRBD2 (5 bases). This CDR3 has 15 residues. Trimming took 3 bases from V and 0 from J, leaving 12 bases between them. CDR1 and CDR2 from the germline V gene are SGHVS and FQNEAQ. The CDR3 DNA reads TGTGCCAGCAGCTTTCGGGATTGGGGCTCCTACGAGCAGTACTTC. It yields the protein CASSFRDWGSYEQYF. The full variable domain, completed using reference TRBV7-8 and TRBJ2-7, is GAGVSQSPRYKVAKRGQDVALRCDPISGHVSLFWYQQALGQGPEFLTYFQNEAQLDKSGLPSDRFFAERPEGSVSTLKIQRTQQEDSAVYLCASSFRDWGSYEQYFGPGTRLTVT.

The chain has TRBV11-2 and TRBJ2-7; TRBD2 aligns across 8 bases. This CDR3 comprises 16 residues. Losses at the gene ends were 5 bases for V and 7 bases for J; bases not matched to a gene: 16. The V gene's germline CDR1 is SGHAT and CDR2 FQNNGV. CDR3 nucleotide sequence: TGTGCCAGCAGCCGGCAGGGGTTAGCGGGGCAGCGGGAGCAGTACTTC. The encoded protein is CASSRQGLAGQREQYF.

This clonotype was detected ten times or more. The chain links TRBV19 to TRBJ2-7; D unclear. V was shortened by 5 bases and J by 4 bases, with 15 bases between the two germline ends. The CDR3 is made up of 14 amino acids. The germline CDR1 and CDR2 sequences are LNHDA and SQIVND (reference sequence). Here the CDR3 DNA reads TGTGCCAGTAGTTCCATTGATCCCGGTTACGAGCAGTACTTC. This codes for CASSSIDPGYEQYF.

This clonotype came up many times. The chain joins TRBV12-3 or TRBV12-4 to TRBJ1-1; D is ambiguous. This CDR3 is built from 14 residues. Trimming removed 5 bases from V and 0 bases from J, with 10 bases in between. The CDR3 loop reads CASSPTTLNTEAFF. The CDR3 nucleotides are TGTGCCAGCAGTCCAACGACGTTGAACACTGAAGCTTTCTTT.

This clonotype was seen more than once but under ten times. The rearrangement uses TRBV5-5 and TRBJ2-7; D remains ambiguous. The germline V gene encodes CDR1 SGHKS and CDR2 YYEKEE (reference sequence). The CDR3 spans 14 residues. Trimming cost V 0 bases and J 3 bases, with 10 bases left between them. In DNA form, the CDR3 reads TGTGCCAGCAGCTTGGACTGGGTTAACTACGAGCAGTACTTC. Translated, it gives CASSLDWVNYEQYF.

This clonotype was counted ten times or more. This chain joins TRBV6-6 and TRBJ1-2, with a weak D call TRBD1 (6 bases). Trimming removed 6 bases at V and 0 bases at J, with 11 bases between. The CDR3 runs to 14 residues. Germline CDR1 reads MNHNY; CDR2 reads SVGAGI (reference sequence). CDR3: CASRTGETNYGYTF. CDR3 DNA sequence: TGTGCCAGCAGGACAGGAGAGACTAACTATGGCTACACCTTC.

The V and J genes are TRBV9 and TRBJ2-3, with TRBD2 as a possible D gene (6 bases). Trimming removed 1 base at V and 0 bases at J, with 12 bases between. CDR1 is SGDLS, CDR2 YYNGEE, per germline. The CDR3 contains 16 residues. CDR3 loop: CASSVLAMLSTDTQYF. DNA for the CDR3: TGTGCCAGCAGCGTACTAGCGATGCTTAGCACAGATACGCAGTATTTT.

This clonotype has only a few counts. The chain is built from TRBV10-3 and TRBJ1-1; TRBD1 matches 11 bases. Germline trimming cut 2 bases from V and 7 bases from J; bases unmatched to any gene: 15. In germline, CDR1 is ENHRY, CDR2 SYGVKD. The CDR3 sequence is 18 residues long. The CDR3 spells CAISEIGQGATKGDEAFF. In DNA, the CDR3 is TGTGCCATCAGTGAGATAGGACAGGGGGCGACTAAAGGGGATGAAGCTTTCTTT.